This T cell receptor (beta chain) was found in a study of T-cell reconstitution after alpha-beta-depleted transplantation in children. In germline, CDR1 is SGHVS, CDR2 FQNEAQ. V lost 1 base to trimming and J lost 6 bases, with 12 bases between them. The CDR3 length is 14 residues. Unique molecular identifiers tagged the TCRbeta library. TCRdb ran MiXCR on the PCR reads and lists one entry per CDR3 protein. This table holds 450,000 to 600,000 distinct CDR3 sequences, approximately 29% found once. This specimen consisted of PBMCs from the stem cell graft donor, obtained from the stem cell graft. The rearrangement joins TRBV7-8 to TRBJ1-1; D is perhaps TRBD1 (5 bases). This TCR was recovered from a human donor who donated a stem cell graft to a child with aplastic anemia. The CDR3 DNA reads as TGTGCCAGCAGCTTAGTGGAGGGGAGGGCTGAAGCTTTCTTT. Translating it yields CASSLVEGRAEAFF.